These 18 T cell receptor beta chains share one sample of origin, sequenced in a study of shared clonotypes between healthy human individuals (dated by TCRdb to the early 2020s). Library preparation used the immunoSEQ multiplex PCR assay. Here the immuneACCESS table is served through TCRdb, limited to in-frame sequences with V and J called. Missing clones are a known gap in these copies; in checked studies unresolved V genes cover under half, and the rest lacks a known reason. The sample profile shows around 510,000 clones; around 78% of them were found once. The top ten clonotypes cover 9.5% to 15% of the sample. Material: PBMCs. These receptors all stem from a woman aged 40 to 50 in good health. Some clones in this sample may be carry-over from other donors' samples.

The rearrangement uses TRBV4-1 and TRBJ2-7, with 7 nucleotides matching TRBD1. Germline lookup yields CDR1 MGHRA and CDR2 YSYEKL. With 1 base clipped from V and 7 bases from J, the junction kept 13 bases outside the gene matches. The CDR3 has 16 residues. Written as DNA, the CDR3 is TGCGCCAGCAGCCAAGTTGTCCACAGGGGCTACTATGAGCAGTACTTC. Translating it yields CASSQVVHRGYYEQYF.

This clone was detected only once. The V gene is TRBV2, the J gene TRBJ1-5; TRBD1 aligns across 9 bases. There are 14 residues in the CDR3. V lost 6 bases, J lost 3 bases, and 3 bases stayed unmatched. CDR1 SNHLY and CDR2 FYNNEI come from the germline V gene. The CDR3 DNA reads TGTGCCAGCAGGGGGACAGGGTTCAATCAGCCCCAGCATTTT. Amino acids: CASRGTGFNQPQHF. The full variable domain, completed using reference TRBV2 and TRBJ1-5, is EPEVTQTPSHQVTQMGQEVILRCVPISNHLYFYWYRQILGQKVEFLVSFYNNEISEKSEIFDDQFSVERPDGSNFTLKIRSTKLEDSAMYFCASRGTGFNQPQHFGDGTRLSIL.

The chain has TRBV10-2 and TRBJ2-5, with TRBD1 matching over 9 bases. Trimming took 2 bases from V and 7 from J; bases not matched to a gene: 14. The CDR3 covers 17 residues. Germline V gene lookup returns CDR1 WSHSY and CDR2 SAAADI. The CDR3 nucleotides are TGCGCCAGCAGTGAGGATACCGGGACAGGGACAGTTAGGACCCAGTACTTC. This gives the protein CASSEDTGTGTVRTQYF.

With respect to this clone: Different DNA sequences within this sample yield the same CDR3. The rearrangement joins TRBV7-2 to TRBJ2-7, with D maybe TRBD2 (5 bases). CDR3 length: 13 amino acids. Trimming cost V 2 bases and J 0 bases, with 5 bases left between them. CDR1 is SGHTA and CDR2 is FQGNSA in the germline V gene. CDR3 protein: CASSLSGSYEQYF. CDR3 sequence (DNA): TGTGCCAGCAGCTTAAGCGGCTCCTACGAGCAGTACTTC.

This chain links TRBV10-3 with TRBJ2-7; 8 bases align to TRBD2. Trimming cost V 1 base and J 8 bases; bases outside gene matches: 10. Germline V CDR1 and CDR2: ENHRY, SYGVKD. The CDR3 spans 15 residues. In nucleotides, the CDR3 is TGTGCCATCAGTGAGTACGATAGCGGGGACGGCCAGCAGTACTTC. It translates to CAISEYDSGDGQQYF.

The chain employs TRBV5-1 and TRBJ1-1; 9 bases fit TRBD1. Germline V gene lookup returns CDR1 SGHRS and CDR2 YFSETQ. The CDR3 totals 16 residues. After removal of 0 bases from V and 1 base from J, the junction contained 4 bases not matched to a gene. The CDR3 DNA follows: TGCGCCAGCAGCTTGGGGACAGGGGTTAAGAACACTGAAGCTTTCTTT. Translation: CASSLGTGVKNTEAFF.

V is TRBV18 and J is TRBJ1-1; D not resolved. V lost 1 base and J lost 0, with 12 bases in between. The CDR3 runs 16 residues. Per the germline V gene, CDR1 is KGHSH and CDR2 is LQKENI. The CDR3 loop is CASSPQAARMNTEAFF. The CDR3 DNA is TGTGCCAGCTCACCACAGGCAGCGCGAATGAACACTGAAGCTTTCTTT.

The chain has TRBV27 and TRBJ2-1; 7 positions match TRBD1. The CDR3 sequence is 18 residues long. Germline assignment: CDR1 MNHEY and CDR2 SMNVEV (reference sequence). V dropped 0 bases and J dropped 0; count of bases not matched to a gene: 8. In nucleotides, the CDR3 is TGTGCCAGCAGTTTATCCGCGCCACAGGGGCGCTCCTACAATGAGCAGTTCTTC. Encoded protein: CASSLSAPQGRSYNEQFF.

The CDR3 sequence is CASSLGGTPSTDTQYF. The CDR3 coding sequence is TGTGCCAGCAGCTTGGGAGGGACGCCGAGCACAGATACGCAGTATTTT. The chain employs TRBV5-4 and TRBJ2-3, with D tentatively TRBD1 or TRBD2 (5 bases each). Trimming removed 0 bases from V and 0 bases from J, with 11 bases in between. CDR1 SGHNT and CDR2 YYREEE come from the germline V gene (reference sequence). The CDR3 has 16 residues.

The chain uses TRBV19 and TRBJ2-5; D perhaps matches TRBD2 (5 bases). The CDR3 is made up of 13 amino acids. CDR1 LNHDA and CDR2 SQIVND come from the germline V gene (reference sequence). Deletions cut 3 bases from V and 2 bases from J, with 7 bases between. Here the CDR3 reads CASSIKRQETQYF. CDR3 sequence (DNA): TGTGCCAGTAGTATCAAGCGGCAAGAGACCCAGTACTTC.

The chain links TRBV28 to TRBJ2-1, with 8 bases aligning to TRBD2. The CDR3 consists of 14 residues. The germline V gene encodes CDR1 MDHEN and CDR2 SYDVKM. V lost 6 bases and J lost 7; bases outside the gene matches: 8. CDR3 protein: CASSSGLVGNEQFF. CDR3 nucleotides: TGTGCCAGCAGCTCGGGACTAGTCGGAAATGAGCAGTTCTTC.

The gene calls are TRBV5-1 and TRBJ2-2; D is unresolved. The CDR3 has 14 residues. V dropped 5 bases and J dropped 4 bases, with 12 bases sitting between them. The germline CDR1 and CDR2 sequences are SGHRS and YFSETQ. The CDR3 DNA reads TGCGCCAGCAGTAACTCCGATACCACCGGGGAGCTGTTTTTT. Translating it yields CASSNSDTTGELFF.

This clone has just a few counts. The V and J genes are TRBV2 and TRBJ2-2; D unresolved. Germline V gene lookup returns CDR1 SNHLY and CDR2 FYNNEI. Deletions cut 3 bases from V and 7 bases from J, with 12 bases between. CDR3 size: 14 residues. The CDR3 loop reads CASSDPGLGGELFF. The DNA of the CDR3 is TGTGCCAGCAGTGATCCTGGGTTGGGCGGGGAGCTGTTTTTT.

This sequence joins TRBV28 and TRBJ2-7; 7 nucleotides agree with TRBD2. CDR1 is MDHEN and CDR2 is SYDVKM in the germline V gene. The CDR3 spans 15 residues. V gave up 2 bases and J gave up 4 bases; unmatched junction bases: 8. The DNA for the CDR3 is TGTGCCAGCAGTTTAGTCATGGGAGGGCCGTACGAGCAGTACTTC. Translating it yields CASSLVMGGPYEQYF.

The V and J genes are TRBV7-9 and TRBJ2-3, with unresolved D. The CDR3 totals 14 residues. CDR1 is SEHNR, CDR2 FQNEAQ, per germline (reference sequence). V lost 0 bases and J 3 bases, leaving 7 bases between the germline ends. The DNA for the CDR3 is TGTGCCAGCAGCTTAGCACGGTCAACAGATACGCAGTATTTT. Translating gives CASSLARSTDTQYF.

The CDR3 sequence is CASSVSTGQGNIQYF. The CDR3 nucleotides are TGTGCCAGCAGCGTTTCCACCGGGCAGGGAAACATTCAGTACTTC. The genes are TRBV9 and TRBJ2-4; a possible D gene is TRBD1 (5 bases). This CDR3 is 15 amino acids long. Germline V gene sequence: CDR1 SGDLS, CDR2 YYNGEE. The germline V and J ends were trimmed by 2 bases and 6 bases, with 15 bases remaining between them.

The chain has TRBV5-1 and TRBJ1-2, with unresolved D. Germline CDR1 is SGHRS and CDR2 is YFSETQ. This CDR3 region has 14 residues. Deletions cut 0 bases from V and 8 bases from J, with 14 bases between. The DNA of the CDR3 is TGCGCCAGCAGCTTGGAGGCCAGTAAGGTCGGCTACACCTTC. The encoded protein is CASSLEASKVGYTF.

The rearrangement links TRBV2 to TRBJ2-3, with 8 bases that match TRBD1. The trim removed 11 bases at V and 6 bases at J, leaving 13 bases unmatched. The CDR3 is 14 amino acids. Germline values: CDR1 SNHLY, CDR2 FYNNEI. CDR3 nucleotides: TGTGCCGGGGCGAGGCAGGGGGCTTGGGATACGCAGTATTTT. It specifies CAGARQGAWDTQYF. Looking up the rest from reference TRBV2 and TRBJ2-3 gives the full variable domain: EPEVTQTPSHQVTQMGQEVILRCVPISNHLYFYWYRQILGQKVEFLVSFYNNEISEKSEIFDDQFSVERPDGSNFTLKIRSTKLEDSAMYFCAGARQGAWDTQYFGPGTRLTVL.